The sequence of this T cell receptor beta chain was determined in a study of cytomegalovirus exposure and HLA in healthy donors. Study observations and caveats: Reportedly, cytomegalovirus status was diagnosed with high sensitivity and specificity. Analyzed later, most CMV-associated TCR beta chains appeared HLA-restricted. Investigators reported approximately 150 TCR beta chains as tied to cytomegalovirus.

The V end was cut by 0 bases, the J end by 5 bases, with 14 bases between. The CDR3 runs 15 residues. Germline V CDR1 and CDR2: SGDLS, YYNGEE. The study ran its PCR with 60 Vbeta and 13 Jbeta primers. Some clones are missing from TCRdb's copy, which holds only in-frame ones; the method was immunoSEQ multiplex PCR. The sample has about 150,000 clones; roughly 80% are singletons. In regard to this clone: Its antigen is unidentified.

Donors had nominal health at sampling but likely had unrecorded immune exposures. V usage is TRBV9 and J usage is TRBJ1-1; maybe TRBD1 (6 bases). Material for sequencing was PBMCs. The TCR sequence derives from a middle-aged woman in good health and CMV-seropositive. CDR3 in DNA: TGTGCCAGCAGCGTAGGGTGGGGGCTGGGAACTGAAGCTTTCTTT. It codes for CASSVGWGLGTEAFF.